Below are 15 T cell receptor beta chains sequenced from a single sample in a study of cytomegalovirus exposure and HLA in healthy donors. The PCR had 60 Vbeta and 13 Jbeta primers. Only in-frame clones appear in the TCRdb table, and some are missing; sequencing was by immunoSEQ multiplex PCR. The data contain about 200,000 clones, more than 60% of them singletons. The sample comprised PBMCs. The receptors derive from a woman in her twenties or thirties in good health and CMV-seropositive.

This clone was seen only a few times. V gene TRBV28 combines with J gene TRBJ2-7, with unresolved D. Germline CDR1 and CDR2: MDHEN and SYDVKM. V was cut by 2 bases and J by 2 bases, with 7 bases left in between. The CDR3 has 13 residues. CDR3 sequence: CASSLTATYEQYF. The CDR3 nucleotides read TGTGCCAGCAGTTTAACAGCAACCTACGAGCAGTACTTC.

The rearrangement uses TRBV29-1 and TRBJ2-1; 8 nucleotides line up with TRBD2. The length of the CDR3 is 11 residues. Germline values: CDR1 SQVTM, CDR2 ANQGSEA. Losses at the gene ends were 7 bases for V and 10 bases for J; bases not matched to a gene: 6. The CDR3 DNA reads as TGCAGCGGGACCCGGACTAGCGAGCAGTTCTTC. This translates into CSGTRTSEQFF.

In this sample, this clone turned up once. The V gene is TRBV6-1, the J gene TRBJ2-2; 9 nucleotides align to TRBD1. The CDR3 totals 15 residues. In germline, CDR1 is MNHNS, CDR2 SASEGT. The V and J ends lost 6 bases and 3 bases, in that order; junction bases with no gene match: 5. The CDR3: CASRNRGLDTGELFF. As DNA, the CDR3 is TGTGCCAGCAGGAACAGGGGGCTGGACACCGGGGAGCTGTTTTTT.

This clone was detected only a few times. J is TRBJ1-1 and V is TRBV5-1; D perhaps matches TRBD1 (6 bases). V gave up 4 bases and J gave up 3 bases, with 16 bases separating them. This CDR3 comprises 15 residues. Per the germline V gene, CDR1 is SGHRS and CDR2 is YFSETQ. The chain's CDR3 is CASSIQGLEDTEAFF. In nucleotides, the CDR3 is TGCGCCAGCAGCATACAGGGTCTGGAGGACACTGAAGCTTTCTTT.

V and J are TRBV5-6 and TRBJ2-2; 9 nucleotides line up with TRBD2. J was trimmed by 0 bases and V by 4 bases; bases with no gene match: 7. This CDR3 comprises 17 residues. From germline, CDR1 is SGHDT and CDR2 YYEEEE. The CDR3 DNA follows: TGTGCCAGCAGCCCGGGACTAGCCGGGTCGAACACCGGGGAGCTGTTTTTT. This sequence encodes CASSPGLAGSNTGELFF.

The table lists this clone with a few counts. The CDR3, as DNA: TGTGCCAGCAGCGTAGCAGGGTTAGGTACCGGGGAGCTGTTTTTT. Translating it yields CASSVAGLGTGELFF. The J gene is TRBJ2-2, the V gene TRBV9; maybe TRBD1 (5 bases). CDR1 and CDR2 from the germline V gene are SGDLS and YYNGEE. V was pared by 0 bases and J by 5 bases, with 11 bases between. This CDR3 has 15 amino acids.

The rearrangement uses TRBV7-9 and TRBJ2-7; possibly TRBD2 for D (6 bases). This CDR3 is 17 amino acids long. Germline CDR1 and CDR2: SEHNR and FQNEAQ (reference sequence). Trimming left V 6 bases short and J 2 bases short, with 23 bases between. This chain's CDR3 is CASSPLGSNGGPYEQYF. The CDR3 DNA follows: TGTGCCAGCAGTCCCTTGGGATCAAATGGAGGGCCCTACGAGCAGTACTTC. Full variable domain (remainder filled in from reference TRBV7-9 and TRBJ2-7): DTGVSQNPRHKITKRGQNVTFRCDPISEHNRLYWYRQTLGQGPEFLTYFQNEAQLEKSRLLSDRFSAERPKGSFSTLEIQRTEQGDSAMYLCASSPLGSNGGPYEQYFGPGTRLTVT.

The chain links TRBV9 to TRBJ2-7, with a tentative D call TRBD1 (6 bases). The CDR3 consists of 14 residues. Germline V CDR1 and CDR2: SGDLS, YYNGEE. Trimming shortened V by 3 bases and J by 3 bases, and 13 bases separated the two germline ends. The CDR3 here is CASSASRTDYEQYF. In nucleotides, the CDR3 is TGTGCCAGCAGCGCCTCCAGGACAGACTACGAGCAGTACTTC. The full variable domain, with the rest looked up from reference TRBV9 and TRBJ2-7, is DSGVTQTPKHLITATGQRVTLRCSPRSGDLSVYWYQQSLDQGLQFLIQYYNGEERAKGNILERFSAQQFPDLHSELNLSSLELGDSALYFCASSASRTDYEQYFGPGTRLTVT.

V usage is TRBV6-1 and J usage is TRBJ2-7, with D possibly matching TRBD2 (5 bases). Trimming shortened V by 7 bases and J by 2 bases, and 18 bases separated the two germline ends. This CDR3 is 15 amino acids long. Germline V gene sequence: CDR1 MNHNS, CDR2 SASEGT. DNA of the CDR3: TGTGCCAGCACGGGGTTAGGCCAGAAGGCCTACGAGCAGTACTTC. Translated, it gives CASTGLGQKAYEQYF.

This clone occurred a few times. J is TRBJ2-1 and V is TRBV9, with D possibly matching TRBD2 (6 bases). Trimming left V 0 bases short and J 3 bases short, with 16 bases between. The CDR3 runs 17 residues. Germline V CDR1 and CDR2: SGDLS, YYNGEE. The CDR3 DNA sequence: TGTGCCAGCAGCGTAGATGGTGGAGAGGGACTCTACAATGAGCAGTTCTTC. Residues: CASSVDGGEGLYNEQFF.

V is TRBV5-1 and J is TRBJ1-1; D gene unclear. Germline-derived CDR1 and CDR2 are SGHRS and YFSETQ. CDR3 length equals 13 residues. Trimming cost V 2 bases and J 6 bases, with 11 bases left between them. CDR3 region: CASSLEGMSEAFF. CDR3 nucleotides: TGCGCCAGCAGCTTAGAGGGTATGTCTGAAGCTTTCTTT.

This clone has a handful of counts. The chain recombines TRBV27 with TRBJ2-1; D gene ambiguous. Trimming removed 6 bases from V and 0 bases from J, with 3 bases in between. The CDR3 sequence is 12 residues long. Per the germline V gene, CDR1 is MNHEY and CDR2 is SMNVEV (reference sequence). The CDR3 spells CASRLSYNEQFF. The CDR3 region has the DNA TGTGCCAGCAGACTCTCCTACAATGAGCAGTTCTTC.

The V and J genes are TRBV7-2 and TRBJ1-2; 7 positions agree with TRBD1. Germline V lookup: CDR1 SGHTA, CDR2 FQGNSA. The CDR3 totals 13 residues. The V segment lost 5 bases and the J segment 2 bases; nucleotides outside the gene matches: 2. The CDR3 bases are TGTGCCAGCAGCAAGACAGGGAACTATGGCTACACCTTC. This encodes CASSKTGNYGYTF.

The J gene is TRBJ2-2, the V gene TRBV2, with TRBD2 matching 10 bases. The V and J ends lost 3 bases and 6 bases, in that order; junction bases with no gene match: 4. The V gene's germline CDR1 is SNHLY and CDR2 FYNNEI. The CDR3 totals 15 residues. This CDR3 reads CASSEEAGGPGELFF. For the CDR3, the DNA is TGTGCCAGCAGTGAGGAAGCGGGAGGGCCCGGGGAGCTGTTTTTT.

The chain links TRBV6-1 to TRBJ1-2, with TRBD1 matching over 8 bases. The CDR3 is 14 residues long. After removal of 4 bases from V and 6 bases from J, the junction contained 7 bases not matched to a gene. CDR1 and CDR2 (germline): MNHNS, SASEGT. The CDR3 bases are TGTGCCAGCAGTGCGACAGGGGAGTGGAATGGCTACACCTTC. Translating it yields CASSATGEWNGYTF.